Below are 24 T cell receptor beta chains sequenced from a single sample in a study of T cells after posttransplantation cyclophosphamide. TCRdb's table, derived via immunoSEQ multiplex PCR, lists solely in-frame clones and lacks some. The sample holds 40,000 or so clones, and no clone turns up only once. The material sequenced was PBMCs. These receptors were collected from a man aged 25 to 45 in good health and a related stem cell transplant donor.

This clone was observed many times. The V gene is TRBV19, the J gene TRBJ1-5; no definite D call. The CDR3 is made up of 13 amino acids. The V gene lost 3 bases and the J gene lost 4 bases, with 7 bases spanning the gap. Germline CDR1 is LNHDA and CDR2 is SQIVND (reference sequence). CDR3: CASSIGQNQPQHF. In DNA, the CDR3 is TGTGCCAGTAGTATTGGGCAGAATCAGCCCCAGCATTTT.

This clone occurred many times. This rearrangement joins TRBV7-8 to TRBJ1-4; 8 bases are shared with TRBD1. With 2 bases clipped from V and 10 bases from J, the junction kept 12 bases outside the gene matches. This CDR3 is 16 amino acids long. The germline CDR1 and CDR2 sequences are SGHVS and FQNEAQ. CDR3 residues: CASSLTHPGQVSKLFF. The CDR3 DNA sequence: TGTGCCAGCAGCTTAACACATCCGGGACAGGTTTCAAAACTGTTTTTT.

The sample holds many counts of this clone. The chain employs TRBV6-6 and TRBJ1-2, with a weak D call TRBD1 (6 bases). Germline V gene lookup returns CDR1 MNHNY and CDR2 SVGAGI (reference sequence). The CDR3 has 11 residues. V was cut by 7 bases and J by 3 bases, with 6 bases left in between. The CDR3 protein is CASKGDYGYTF. CDR3 DNA: TGTGCCAGCAAGGGGGACTATGGCTACACCTTC.

This clone came up many times. The chain uses TRBV6-5 and TRBJ1-3, with D unresolved. Trimming left V 5 bases short and J 0 bases short, with 8 bases between. The germline CDR1 and CDR2 sequences are MNHEY and SVGAGI. There are 14 residues in the CDR3. Here the CDR3 reads CASSPGGSGNTIYF. The DNA for the CDR3 is TGTGCCAGCAGTCCCGGCGGCTCTGGAAACACCATATATTTT.

This clone showed up many times. This chain links TRBV4-2 with TRBJ2-1; no reliable D call. CDR3 length: 14 residues. Germline CDR1 reads LGHNA; CDR2 reads YNFKEQ. V was clipped by 0 bases and J by 4 bases, with 7 bases between them. The CDR3 sequence is CASSQDLLYNEQFF. The CDR3 region has the DNA TGTGCCAGCAGCCAAGATCTGTTATACAATGAGCAGTTCTTC.

This clone turned up a few times. This chain links TRBV29-1 with TRBJ2-7, with 7 bases matching TRBD1. This CDR3 spans 11 amino acids. Germline CDR1 and CDR2: SQVTM and ANQGSEA. V shed 3 bases and J 5 bases; nucleotides not matched to a gene: 1. The CDR3 coding sequence is TGCAGCGTTGAGACAGGGAACGAGCAGTACTTC. It codes for CSVETGNEQYF.

This clone was counted at least ten times. This chain links TRBV7-3 with TRBJ1-6; 9 bases are shared with TRBD1. V dropped 6 bases and J dropped 6; count of bases not matched to a gene: 6. The CDR3 is made up of 15 amino acids. Germline assignment: CDR1 SGHTA and CDR2 FQGTGA. DNA for the CDR3: TGTGCCAGCAGTGCGGGACAGGGCGGTAATTCACCCCTCCACTTT. Translation gives CASSAGQGGNSPLHF.

In this sample, this clone turned up many times. J is TRBJ2-2 and V is TRBV19; maybe TRBD2 (7 bases). CDR1 and CDR2 (germline): LNHDA, SQIVND (reference sequence). The CDR3 is 15 amino acids. V gave up 9 bases and J gave up 5 bases, with 19 bases separating them. In DNA, the CDR3 is TGTGCCAGGCTAAAGGGGGGGGTGGAGACCGGGGAGCTGTTTTTT. The encoded protein is CARLKGGVETGELFF.

This clone was counted many times. The genes are TRBV6-1 and TRBJ1-5; D perhaps matches TRBD1 (5 bases). The germline V gene has CDR1 MNHNS and CDR2 SASEGT. The CDR3 contains 14 residues. Trimming stripped 6 bases from V and 9 bases from J, with 18 bases between. CDR3 protein: CASRSQALRGPQHF. In DNA, the CDR3 is TGTGCCAGCAGATCACAGGCACTCCGAGGGCCCCAGCATTTT.

This clone was counted ten times or more. The V gene is TRBV18, the J gene TRBJ1-3; 7 bases line up with TRBD1. V trimming: 3 bases; J trimming: 2 bases; junction bases outside the gene matches: 7. Germline loops: CDR1 KGHSH, CDR2 LQKENI. CDR3 length: 16 residues. The CDR3 DNA reads as TGTGCCAGCTCACCTTCCGGGACAGAAACTGGAAACACCATATATTTT. This translates into CASSPSGTETGNTIYF.

This clone has ten or more counts. This chain joins TRBV6-5 and TRBJ2-7; D might be TRBD2 (6 bases). The germline V gene encodes CDR1 MNHEY and CDR2 SVGAGI. This CDR3 is 13 amino acids long. V lost 11 bases to trimming and J lost 5 bases, with 19 bases between them. The CDR3 DNA reads as TGTGCCTCCCGGAGGGGAGCTGGTGACGAGCAGTACTTC. It translates to CASRRGAGDEQYF.

This clone was seen ten or more times. The chain recombines TRBV2 with TRBJ1-2; 7 nucleotides match TRBD1. CDR3 length: 11 amino acids. Germline-derived CDR1 and CDR2 are SNHLY and FYNNEI. J was trimmed by 8 bases and V by 5 bases; bases with no gene match: 2. DNA for the CDR3: TGTGCCAGCAGTTGGGACAGAGGCTACACCTTC. Translation: CASSWDRGYTF. The variable domain in full, with the rest retrieved from reference TRBV2 and TRBJ1-2, is EPEVTQTPSHQVTQMGQEVILRCVPISNHLYFYWYRQILGQKVEFLVSFYNNEISEKSEIFDDQFSVERPDGSNFTLKIRSTKLEDSAMYFCASSWDRGYTFGSGTRLTVV.

Many counts were recorded for this clone. The chain links TRBV28 to TRBJ1-4, with D possibly TRBD1 on 6 matching bases. CDR1 is MDHEN, CDR2 SYDVKM, per germline. This CDR3 has 15 residues. Trimming removed 6 bases at V and 7 bases at J, with 18 bases between. CDR3 sequence (DNA): TGTGCCAGCAGGGTCTCAGGGGTGGATAGTGAAAAACTGTTTTTT. It codes for CASRVSGVDSEKLFF.

V is TRBV6-2 or TRBV6-3 and J is TRBJ2-3, with 8 positions matching TRBD2. The germline V gene has CDR1 MNHEY and CDR2 SVGEGT. CDR3 size: 17 residues. After removal of 5 bases from V and 0 bases from J, the junction contained 10 bases not matched to a gene. The CDR3 coding sequence is TGTGCCAGCAGTCCACACCGCGGGGGGCGGAGCACAGATACGCAGTATTTT. This codes for CASSPHRGGRSTDTQYF.

The V gene is TRBV7-2, the J gene TRBJ2-3; 16 bases are shared with TRBD2. Per the germline V gene, CDR1 is SGHTA and CDR2 is FQGNSA. The CDR3 covers 19 residues. Trimming at V came to 5 bases and at J to 1 base, leaving 9 bases not matched to a gene. In DNA, the CDR3 is TGTGCCAGCAGCGACCTGGGGACTAGCGGGGGGGTCCGCACAGATACGCAGTATTTT. Translated: CASSDLGTSGGVRTDTQYF. Based on the CDR3 plus reference TRBV7-2 and TRBJ2-3, the full variable domain is GAGVSQSPSNKVTEKGKDVELRCDPISGHTALYWYRQSLGQGLEFLIYFQGNSAPDKSGLPSDRFSAERTGGSVSTLTIQRTQQEDSAVYLCASSDLGTSGGVRTDTQYFGPGTRLTVL.

The gene calls are TRBV6-1 and TRBJ2-5, with 10 bases matching TRBD1. V lost 4 bases, J lost 5 bases, and 10 bases stayed unmatched. CDR1 MNHNS and CDR2 SASEGT come from the germline V gene. The CDR3 length is 16 residues. The CDR3 is CASSAPTGGSLETQYF. The CDR3 DNA sequence: TGTGCCAGCAGTGCGCCGACAGGGGGCAGTTTGGAGACCCAGTACTTC.

There are many counts of this clone. The chain is built from TRBV28 and TRBJ2-7, with a possible D match to TRBD1 (6 bases). There are 14 residues in the CDR3. Looked up from germline, CDR1 is MDHEN and CDR2 is SYDVKM. V was cut by 8 bases and J by 3 bases, with 17 bases left in between. The CDR3 DNA reads as TGTGCCAGCGGAGCGTACGGGACACTCTACGAGCAGTACTTC. This encodes CASGAYGTLYEQYF.

This clone was detected ten times or more. The CDR3 protein is CASTSTGVAEAFF. CDR3 nucleotides: TGTGCCAGCACCTCGACAGGGGTAGCTGAAGCTTTCTTT. The chain combines TRBV28 with TRBJ1-1; 8 bases align to TRBD1. The V and J ends lost 7 bases and 6 bases, in that order; junction bases with no gene match: 7. The CDR3 contains 13 residues. Germline CDR1 and CDR2: MDHEN and SYDVKM.

Only a few counts were recorded for this clone. V is TRBV5-6 and J is TRBJ1-5; 8 bases fit TRBD1. The CDR3 spans 17 residues. Germline V lookup: CDR1 SGHDT, CDR2 YYEEEE. The V segment lost 3 bases and the J segment 2 bases; nucleotides outside the gene matches: 10. The CDR3 sequence is CASSYGQGLGGNQPQHF. CDR3 in DNA: TGTGCCAGCAGCTATGGACAGGGCCTGGGGGGCAATCAGCCCCAGCATTTT.

This clone occurred many times. The chain combines TRBV4-1 with TRBJ2-2; 7 positions match TRBD1. CDR3 length: 14 residues. In germline, CDR1 is MGHRA, CDR2 YSYEKL. The J segment lost 1 base and the V segment lost 6 bases, leaving 2 bases of the junction unmatched. Here the CDR3 reads CASSGDRNTGELFF. Written as DNA, the CDR3 is TGCGCCAGCAGTGGGGACAGGAACACCGGGGAGCTGTTTTTT.

Ten or more counts support this clone. The chain is built from TRBV28 and TRBJ1-2; 7 bases fit TRBD1. V lost 6 bases to trimming and J lost 3 bases; unmatched junction nucleotides: 7. Germline CDR1 reads MDHEN; CDR2 reads SYDVKM. The CDR3 has 14 residues. Here the CDR3 DNA reads TGTGCCAGCAGGACTCAGGGGGTCGACTATGGCTACACCTTC. Protein sequence: CASRTQGVDYGYTF.

The J gene is TRBJ1-2, the V gene TRBV6-1; the match to TRBD1 covers 10 bases. Per germline, CDR1 MNHNS and CDR2 SASEGT. The CDR3 is made up of 16 amino acids. After removal of 1 base from V and 2 bases from J, the junction contained 4 bases not matched to a gene. The DNA of the CDR3 is TGTGCCAGCAGTGAAGTCCTGGGACAGGGGAACTATGGCTACACCTTC. Its translation is CASSEVLGQGNYGYTF.

This clone was seen many times. V is TRBV19 and J is TRBJ2-1; 10 nucleotides line up with TRBD2. The CDR3 spans 16 residues. CDR1 and CDR2 from the germline V gene are LNHDA and SQIVND (reference sequence). With V trimmed by 3 bases and J by 4 bases, 6 bases remained unmatched. The CDR3 protein is CASSIRSGGAYNEQFF. CDR3 in DNA: TGTGCCAGTAGTATCCGAAGCGGGGGGGCGTACAATGAGCAGTTCTTC.

At least ten counts were recorded for this clone. The chain is built from TRBV11-2 and TRBJ2-4; 9 nucleotides line up with TRBD1. Germline V gene data show CDR1 as SGHAT and CDR2 as FQNNGV. The CDR3 covers 15 residues. V dropped 2 bases and J dropped 6; count of bases not matched to a gene: 5. In DNA form, the CDR3 reads TGTGCCAGCAGCTTACTTCGGGACAGGGTAAACATTCAGTACTTC. Its protein is CASSLLRDRVNIQYF. The full variable domain, in which reference TRBV11-2 and TRBJ2-4 provide the parts outside the CDR3, is EAGVAQSPRYKIIEKRQSVAFWCNPISGHATLYWYQQILGQGPKLLIQFQNNGVVDDSQLPKDRFSAERLKGVDSTLKIQPAKLEDSAVYLCASSLLRDRVNIQYFGAGTRLSVL.